The 27 T cell receptor beta chains given below trace back to one sample, sequenced in a study of blood T cell repertoires in COVID-19. Only in-frame clones appear in the TCRdb table, and some are missing; sequencing was by immunoSEQ multiplex PCR. The sample has 20,000 to 30,000 clones; around 88% are singletons. The sequenced sample consisted of peripheral blood. The receptors derive from a man in his 70s with acute or convalescent COVID-19.

The chain uses TRBV29-1 and TRBJ2-1, with D perhaps matching TRBD1 (6 bases). Germline-derived CDR1 and CDR2 are SQVTM and ANQGSEA. The CDR3 has 14 residues. Trimming took off 7 bases at V and 9 bases at J, with 22 bases between the two ends. CDR3: CSAAGSRGGSEQFF. CDR3 DNA sequence: TGCAGCGCGGCCGGAAGCAGGGGCGGAAGTGAGCAGTTCTTC.

The chain links TRBV28 to TRBJ1-5; D remains unclear. This CDR3 is built from 14 residues. V gave up 3 bases and J gave up 4 bases, with 10 bases separating them. Germline-derived CDR1 and CDR2 are MDHEN and SYDVKM. CDR3 region: CASSFGSGNQPQHF. In DNA form, the CDR3 reads TGTGCCAGCAGTTTTGGGTCCGGGAATCAGCCCCAGCATTTT.

This clone has just one count. The genes are TRBV5-1 and TRBJ2-5; D possibly corresponds to TRBD2 (6 bases). With 4 bases removed from V and 4 bases from J, the gap between germline ends came to 17 bases. Germline V gives CDR1 SGHRS, CDR2 YFSETQ. The CDR3 sequence is 15 residues long. The CDR3 region is CASSLLDAGRETQYF. The CDR3 nucleotides are TGCGCCAGCAGCCTCTTAGACGCGGGACGAGAGACCCAGTACTTC. The full variable domain, rest sourced from reference TRBV5-1 and TRBJ2-5, is KAGVTQTPRYLIKTRGQQVTLSCSPISGHRSVSWYQQTPGQGLQFLFEYFSETQRNKGNFPGRFSGRQFSNSRSEMNVSTLELGDSALYLCASSLLDAGRETQYFGPGTRLLVL.

This clone is a singleton in its sample. The chain is built from TRBV27 and TRBJ2-1; TRBD2 matches 13 bases. Losses at the gene ends were 7 bases for V and 6 bases for J; bases not matched to a gene: 9. The V gene's germline CDR1 is MNHEY and CDR2 SMNVEV (reference sequence). The CDR3 covers 16 residues. The CDR3 DNA is TGTGCCAGCACTGAAACCGGACTAGCGGGAGCCAATGAGCAGTTCTTC. Its translation is CASTETGLAGANEQFF.

The chain recombines TRBV18 with TRBJ2-1; 7 bases map to TRBD2. The germline CDR1 and CDR2 sequences are KGHSH and LQKENI. CDR3 length: 15 amino acids. Losses at the gene ends were 2 bases for V and 1 base for J; bases not matched to a gene: 2. The CDR3 nucleotides read TGTGCCAGCTCACCAAATAGCGGGTCCTACAATGAGCAGTTCTTC. Translation: CASSPNSGSYNEQFF.

The J gene is TRBJ1-2, the V gene TRBV2; TRBD1 is a possible D gene (5 bases). The CDR3 contains 13 residues. Germline V lookup: CDR1 SNHLY, CDR2 FYNNEI. Trimming took off 2 bases at V and 3 bases at J, with 7 bases between the two ends. The DNA for the CDR3 is TGTGCCAGCAGTGAATCAGGGTACTATGGCTACACCTTC. Translated: CASSESGYYGYTF.

J is TRBJ2-7 and V is TRBV19, with 13 bases fitting TRBD2. Germline trimming cut 2 bases from V and 5 bases from J; bases unmatched to any gene: 6. The germline V gene encodes CDR1 LNHDA and CDR2 SQIVND (reference sequence). The CDR3 consists of 16 residues. CDR3 coding DNA: TGTGCCAGTAGTATACTAGTGACTAGCGGGGGGCACGAGCAGTACTTC. This encodes CASSILVTSGGHEQYF.

CDR3 residues: CASSVLSDHYNEQFF. The DNA for the CDR3 is TGTGCCAGCAGCGTACTCAGCGACCATTACAATGAGCAGTTCTTC. The chain uses TRBV9 and TRBJ2-1; no firm D call. V was shortened by 1 base and J by 4 bases, with 12 bases between the two germline ends. The CDR3 extends over 15 amino acids. Germline V gene sequence: CDR1 SGDLS, CDR2 YYNGEE.

CDR3 in DNA: TGTGCCAGCACAAAACCGTCAGTACGGAACACTGAAGCTTTCTTT. Its protein is CASTKPSVRNTEAFF. The gene calls are TRBV28 and TRBJ1-1, with D uncertain. The CDR3 spans 15 residues. The V end was cut by 7 bases, the J end by 1 base, with 16 bases between. The germline CDR1 and CDR2 sequences are MDHEN and SYDVKM.

The chain employs TRBV6-1 and TRBJ2-5; TRBD1 might be the D (5 bases). The germline gives CDR1 MNHNS, CDR2 SASEGT. The V gene lost 3 bases and the J gene lost 1 base, with 12 bases spanning the gap. The CDR3 extends over 15 amino acids. In DNA form, the CDR3 reads TGTGCCAGCAGTGAGACAGCCCCGAGCCAAGAGACCCAGTACTTC. Its translation: CASSETAPSQETQYF.

The J gene is TRBJ2-5, the V gene TRBV10-3, with 10 bases aligning to TRBD2. Trimming at V came to 2 bases and at J to 5 bases, leaving 8 bases not matched to a gene. The germline CDR1 and CDR2 sequences are ENHRY and SYGVKD. CDR3 length: 16 residues. CDR3 protein: CAISEGLAGVGETQYF. The CDR3 coding sequence is TGTGCCATCAGTGAGGGGCTAGCGGGAGTGGGGGAGACCCAGTACTTC.

V is TRBV6-1 and J is TRBJ1-5; weak D call: TRBD1 (6 bases). With 0 bases removed from V and 0 bases from J, the gap between germline ends came to 9 bases. CDR3 length: 16 amino acids. The germline V gene has CDR1 MNHNS and CDR2 SASEGT. CDR3 in DNA: TGTGCCAGCAGTGAAGCAGTGGGGGCTAGCAATCAGCCCCAGCATTTT. Translating gives CASSEAVGASNQPQHF.

The rearrangement joins TRBV7-2 to TRBJ1-1; 9 bases map to TRBD1. Germline-derived CDR1 and CDR2 are SGHTA and FQGNSA. J gave up 10 bases and V 5 bases, and 11 bases lay outside the gene matches. The CDR3 is 14 residues long. The CDR3 protein is CASSPPGQGRVAFF. CDR3 nucleotides: TGTGCCAGCAGCCCCCCGGGACAGGGAAGGGTAGCTTTCTTT.

The chain couples TRBV27 to TRBJ2-1; 10 bases align to TRBD1. CDR1 MNHEY and CDR2 SMNVEV come from the germline V gene (reference sequence). The CDR3 is 16 amino acids. The junction had 7 bases not matched to a gene; V was cut back by 6 bases and J by 2 bases. CDR3 loop: CASRPLGQGTYNEQFF. The CDR3 region has the DNA TGTGCCAGCAGGCCTCTGGGACAGGGGACCTACAATGAGCAGTTCTTC.

V usage is TRBV3-1 (or the pseudogene TRBV3-2) and J usage is TRBJ2-1, with 8 bases matching TRBD2. Losses at the gene ends were 4 bases for V and 10 bases for J; bases not matched to a gene: 9. Germline assignment: CDR1 LGHDT and CDR2 YNNKEL (reference sequence). This CDR3 is built from 14 residues. CDR3 protein: CASSRDSGVSEQFF. The CDR3 region has the DNA TGTGCCAGCAGCCGGGATAGCGGGGTTTCAGAGCAGTTCTTC.

V usage is TRBV7-9 and J usage is TRBJ1-2; 8 positions match TRBD1. The germline V gene encodes CDR1 SEHNR and CDR2 FQNEAQ (reference sequence). This CDR3 has 15 amino acids. V lost 4 bases, J lost 6 bases, and 10 bases stayed unmatched. The CDR3 DNA follows: TGTGCCAGCAGCTCGAGGGACAGGCGTTCGAATGGCTACACCTTC. It translates to CASSSRDRRSNGYTF.

This chain connects TRBV28 to TRBJ1-2, with D perhaps matching TRBD1 (6 bases). Germline V CDR1 and CDR2: MDHEN, SYDVKM. Trimming took 7 bases from V and 3 from J, leaving 15 bases between them. The CDR3 totals 14 residues. In nucleotides, the CDR3 is TGTGCCAGCAATCCCAGACAGGCTTACTATGGCTACACCTTC. Encoded protein: CASNPRQAYYGYTF.

The chain combines TRBV18 with TRBJ2-1; TRBD1 matches at 7 bases. J gave up 8 bases and V 4 bases, and 14 bases lay outside the gene matches. The CDR3 has 16 residues. The germline gives CDR1 KGHSH, CDR2 LQKENI. The CDR3 bases are TGTGCCAGCTCACTCGGTAATGTAGGGGGCTTCGATGAGCAGTTCTTC. It yields the protein CASSLGNVGGFDEQFF.

The chain has TRBV10-3 and TRBJ2-2; D gene ambiguous. Trimming stripped 4 bases from V and 1 base from J, with 7 bases between. Germline V gene data show CDR1 as ENHRY and CDR2 as SYGVKD. The CDR3 runs 14 residues. The CDR3 spells CAISVSMNTGELFF. The CDR3 DNA reads TGTGCCATCAGTGTTTCAATGAACACCGGGGAGCTGTTTTTT.

The rearrangement links TRBV5-1 to TRBJ1-1; D is unresolved. The germline CDR1 and CDR2 sequences are SGHRS and YFSETQ. The V gene lost 4 bases and the J gene lost 1 base, with 5 bases spanning the gap. The CDR3 spans 12 residues. Here the CDR3 reads CASSRGNTEAFF. As DNA, the CDR3 is TGCGCCAGCAGCCGGGGGAACACTGAAGCTTTCTTT.

The chain couples TRBV5-1 to TRBJ2-7; 8 bases agree with TRBD1. Unmatched junction bases numbered 14, after V lost 4 bases and J lost 5 bases. This CDR3 is built from 16 residues. Germline V gene lookup returns CDR1 SGHRS and CDR2 YFSETQ. The CDR3 sequence is CASSLEFRGRKNEQYF. The CDR3 DNA reads as TGCGCCAGCAGCCTCGAATTCAGGGGGCGCAAGAACGAGCAGTACTTC.

The rearrangement uses TRBV10-3 and TRBJ2-1, with TRBD2 matching over 7 bases. The CDR3 extends over 15 amino acids. V dropped 5 bases and J dropped 3; count of bases not matched to a gene: 7. In germline, CDR1 is ENHRY, CDR2 SYGVKD. The CDR3 nucleotides are TGTGCCATCAGTCCTCCTAGCGGCCTCTACAATGAGCAGTTCTTC. Encoded protein: CAISPPSGLYNEQFF.

CDR3 DNA sequence: TGTGCCAGCAGCTTTCCGTTAGATACGCAGTATTTT. It specifies CASSFPLDTQYF. The chain combines TRBV7-9 with TRBJ2-3; D uncertain. This CDR3 spans 12 amino acids. CDR1 is SEHNR, CDR2 FQNEAQ, per germline (reference sequence). The ends were cut back, 3 bases at V and 5 bases at J, with 6 bases in the middle.

This chain joins TRBV6-6 and TRBJ1-5; the D gene is possibly TRBD1 (6 bases). Germline V gene data show CDR1 as MNHNY and CDR2 as SVGAGI (reference sequence). The CDR3 spans 14 residues. V lost 7 bases, J lost 3 bases, and 13 bases lay in between. The CDR3 nucleotides are TGTGCCAGCATCGACAACAGGGTCAATCAGCCCCAGCATTTT. It is translated as CASIDNRVNQPQHF.

The rearrangement uses TRBV4-3 and TRBJ2-1; a weak D match, TRBD1 (7 bases). This CDR3 has 16 residues. Germline V gives CDR1 LGHNA, CDR2 YSLEER. V lost 3 bases and J 2 bases, leaving 14 bases between the germline ends. The CDR3 bases are TGCGCCAGCAGCCAGGGCGGGACAGTCCCCTACAATGAGCAGTTCTTC. It is translated as CASSQGGTVPYNEQFF.

The chain recombines TRBV5-4 with TRBJ2-2; 9 bases align to TRBD1. This CDR3 is built from 16 residues. Germline V gene sequence: CDR1 SGHNT, CDR2 YYREEE (reference sequence). V lost 4 bases, J lost 3 bases, and 7 bases stayed unmatched. The chain's CDR3 is CASSQDRGRYTGELFF. The CDR3 bases are TGTGCCAGCAGCCAGGACAGGGGTCGATACACCGGGGAGCTGTTTTTT. The complete variable domain, with remaining parts taken from reference TRBV5-4 and TRBJ2-2, reads ETGVTQSPTHLIKTRGQQVTLRCSSQSGHNTVSWYQQALGQGPQFIFQYYREEENGRGNFPPRFSGLQFPNYSSELNVNALELDDSALYLCASSQDRGRYTGELFFGEGSRLTVL.

V and J are TRBV7-9 and TRBJ2-3, with 10 bases aligning to TRBD1. V shed 4 bases, J shed 2 bases, and the junction held 15 bases outside the gene matches. Per germline, CDR1 SEHNR and CDR2 FQNEAQ (reference sequence). This CDR3 has 19 residues. CDR3 residues: CASSSPKGTGVLNTDTQYF. DNA of the CDR3: TGTGCCAGCAGCTCCCCCAAAGGGACAGGGGTCCTGAACACAGATACGCAGTATTTT.